These 16 T cell receptor beta chains were sequenced from one sample in a study of blood T cell repertoires in COVID-19. TCRdb's copy holds only in-frame clones and misses some; the assay was immunoSEQ multiplex PCR. This sample has roughly 300,000 clones, with about 81% found just once. The source material was peripheral blood. The receptors shown here come from a human donor with COVID-19, enrolled during active disease. The donor label of this sample is uncertain.

The chain recombines TRBV6-2 or TRBV6-3 with TRBJ2-7; 7 bases map to TRBD1. The CDR3 is made up of 13 amino acids. V lost 4 bases, J lost 5 bases, and 5 bases stayed unmatched. CDR1 MNHEY and CDR2 SVGEGT come from the germline V gene. CDR3 DNA sequence: TGTGCCAGCAGTTTCGCCACAGGGGACGAGCAGTACTTC. It yields the protein CASSFATGDEQYF.

V usage is TRBV5-6 and J usage is TRBJ2-5; tentatively, D is TRBD1 (6 bases). Germline V gene sequence: CDR1 SGHDT, CDR2 YYEEEE. V lost 4 bases and J 5 bases, leaving 12 bases between the germline ends. This CDR3 has 13 residues. The chain's CDR3 is CASSRTGSETQYF. CDR3 sequence (DNA): TGTGCCAGCAGCCGTACAGGGTCCGAGACCCAGTACTTC.

V and J are TRBV11-2 and TRBJ2-7, with 8 bases lining up with TRBD2. The ends lost 5 bases at V and 9 bases at J; junction bases unmatched: 18. This CDR3 has 16 residues. Germline V gene sequence: CDR1 SGHAT, CDR2 FQNNGV. CDR3 bases: TGTGCCAGCAGCCTGCGGGCTATAACTAGCGGAGTCGCGCAGTACTTC. Its protein product is CASSLRAITSGVAQYF.

CDR3: CASSQSSGTATYEQYF. The CDR3 nucleotides are TGCGCCAGCAGCCAGTCGTCCGGGACAGCAACCTACGAGCAGTACTTC. This rearrangement joins TRBV4-1 to TRBJ2-7, with 7 bases identical to TRBD1. Germline CDR1 is MGHRA and CDR2 is YSYEKL. The V segment lost 3 bases and the J segment 2 bases; nucleotides outside the gene matches: 10. The length of the CDR3 is 16 residues.

The rearrangement uses TRBV9 and TRBJ2-7; the D gene is possibly TRBD2 (5 bases). Trimming cost V 4 bases and J 7 bases, with 15 bases left between them. Germline V gives CDR1 SGDLS, CDR2 YYNGEE. This CDR3 is 13 amino acids long. The CDR3 DNA reads as TGTGCCAGCAGCCCTACCTCTCCGGGGGAGCAGTACTTC. It yields the protein CASSPTSPGEQYF.

This clone has more than one count but fewer than ten. The rearrangement links TRBV11-3 to TRBJ2-7; D perhaps matches TRBD2 (7 bases). The V gene's germline CDR1 is SGHNT and CDR2 YENEEA. CDR3 length: 13 residues. V lost 5 bases and J 6 bases, leaving 14 bases between the germline ends. The CDR3 is CASSGGGSAEQYF. In nucleotides, the CDR3 is TGTGCCAGCAGCGGGGGGGGCAGTGCCGAGCAGTACTTC.

The rearrangement links TRBV19 to TRBJ2-1; possible D gene TRBD2, 6 bases. Germline lookup yields CDR1 LNHDA and CDR2 SQIVND (reference sequence). The CDR3 loop spans 15 amino acids. Between the trimmed V and J ends, which lost 7 bases and 3 bases, there was a span of 16 bases. This CDR3 reads CASTPTRRDYNEQFF. The CDR3 nucleotides read TGTGCCAGTACCCCGACCCGGCGGGACTACAATGAGCAGTTCTTC.

This chain joins TRBV4-2 and TRBJ2-5; 9 bases agree with TRBD2. V was clipped by 2 bases and J by 2 bases; unmatched bases: 9. The CDR3 is 17 residues long. Germline V gene sequence: CDR1 LGHNA, CDR2 YNFKEQ. This chain's CDR3 is CASSQLVAGVWQETQYF. The CDR3 DNA follows: TGTGCCAGCAGCCAACTGGTAGCGGGAGTATGGCAAGAGACCCAGTACTTC.

The chain recombines TRBV4-2 with TRBJ1-6; 9 bases map to TRBD1. The CDR3 extends over 19 amino acids. Germline V gene sequence: CDR1 LGHNA, CDR2 YNFKEQ. V lost 3 bases, J lost 8 bases, and 17 bases stayed unmatched. CDR3 bases: TGTGCCAGCAGCCACCCACTGGACAGGGGAGGGCTCGTGGATTCACCCCTCCACTTT. Its protein product is CASSHPLDRGGLVDSPLHF.

This sequence joins TRBV7-2 and TRBJ1-1; 7 bases fit TRBD1. CDR3 length equals 14 residues. The germline gives CDR1 SGHTA, CDR2 FQGNSA. Trimming took 1 base from V and 5 from J; bases not matched to a gene: 4. The CDR3 reads CASSLEGAITEAFF. CDR3 bases: TGTGCCAGCAGCTTAGAGGGGGCGATAACTGAAGCTTTCTTT.

The chain couples TRBV5-1 to TRBJ1-1; D is ambiguous. CDR1 is SGHRS, CDR2 YFSETQ, per germline. CDR3 length: 18 residues. The V and J ends lost 0 bases and 1 base respectively, with 19 bases between them. In DNA form, the CDR3 reads TGCGCCAGCAGCTTGGCCCCGTTTCGGCCGGGTGCGAACACTGAAGCTTTCTTT. Its translation: CASSLAPFRPGANTEAFF. The variable domain in full, with the rest retrieved from reference TRBV5-1 and TRBJ1-1, is KAGVTQTPRYLIKTRGQQVTLSCSPISGHRSVSWYQQTPGQGLQFLFEYFSETQRNKGNFPGRFSGRQFSNSRSEMNVSTLELGDSALYLCASSLAPFRPGANTEAFFGQGTRLTVV.

The chain carries TRBV3-1 (or the pseudogene TRBV3-2) and TRBJ1-4; tentatively, D is TRBD1 (5 bases). Germline-derived CDR1 and CDR2 are LGHDT and YNNKEL (reference sequence). The ends were cut back, 1 base at V and 8 bases at J, with 14 bases in the middle. This CDR3 is built from 15 residues. The CDR3 here is CASSQGFQGHEKLFF. The CDR3, as DNA: TGTGCCAGCAGCCAAGGGTTCCAGGGTCACGAAAAACTGTTTTTT.

The chain links TRBV5-1 to TRBJ2-7; no clear D. Trimming stripped 0 bases from V and 2 bases from J, with 6 bases between. The length of the CDR3 is 13 residues. Germline V gene data show CDR1 as SGHRS and CDR2 as YFSETQ. The CDR3 DNA reads as TGCGCCAGCAGCTTGGACACGACCTACGAGCAGTACTTC. Encoded protein: CASSLDTTYEQYF.

V gene TRBV10-1 combines with J gene TRBJ2-2; 9 nucleotides align to TRBD2. The ends lost 6 bases at V and 3 bases at J; junction bases unmatched: 5. This CDR3 region has 15 residues. Germline CDR1 is WNHNN and CDR2 is SYGVQD (reference sequence). In nucleotides, the CDR3 is TGCGCCAGCAGCCGACTAGCGGAGGACACCGGGGAGCTGTTTTTT. Its translation is CASSRLAEDTGELFF.

The rearrangement links TRBV18 to TRBJ1-5; possibly TRBD1 for D (6 bases). V gave up 2 bases and J gave up 3 bases, with 14 bases separating them. CDR3 size: 16 residues. The germline CDR1 and CDR2 sequences are KGHSH and LQKENI. The CDR3 DNA reads as TGTGCCAGCTCACCATTGTCCCGGGACAACAATCAGCCCCAGCATTTT. This codes for CASSPLSRDNNQPQHF.

The chain joins TRBV19 to TRBJ1-1, with D perhaps matching TRBD1 (6 bases). V was trimmed by 9 bases and J by 1 base, leaving 15 bases between them. Germline lookup yields CDR1 LNHDA and CDR2 SQIVND (reference sequence). The CDR3 contains 14 residues. CDR3 sequence (DNA): TGTGCCAGCGGCAACAGGGAGACGAACACTGAAGCTTTCTTT. It specifies CASGNRETNTEAFF. The full variable domain, its missing parts supplied by reference TRBV19 and TRBJ1-1, is DGGITQSPKYLFRKEGQNVTLSCEQNLNHDAMYWYRQDPGQGLRLIYYSQIVNDFQKGDIAEGYSVSREKKESFPLTVTSAQKNPTAFYLCASGNRETNTEAFFGQGTRLTVV.